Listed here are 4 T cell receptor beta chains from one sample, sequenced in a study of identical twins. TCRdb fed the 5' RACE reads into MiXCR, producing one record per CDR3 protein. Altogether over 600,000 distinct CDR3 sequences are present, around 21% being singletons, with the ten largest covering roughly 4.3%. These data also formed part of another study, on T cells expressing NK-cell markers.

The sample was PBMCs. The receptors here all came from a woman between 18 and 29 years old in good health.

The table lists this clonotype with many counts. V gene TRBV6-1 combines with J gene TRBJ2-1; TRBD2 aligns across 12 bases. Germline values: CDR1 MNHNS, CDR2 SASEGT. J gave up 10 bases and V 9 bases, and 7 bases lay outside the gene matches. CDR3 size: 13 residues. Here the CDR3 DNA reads TGTGCCAGTAGACTAGCGGGAGTACAGGAGCAGTTCTTC. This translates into CASRLAGVQEQFF.

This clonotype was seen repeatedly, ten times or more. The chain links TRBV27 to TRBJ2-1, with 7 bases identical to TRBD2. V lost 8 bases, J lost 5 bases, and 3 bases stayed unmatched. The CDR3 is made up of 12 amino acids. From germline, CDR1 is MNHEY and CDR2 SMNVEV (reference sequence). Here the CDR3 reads CASLADDNEQFF. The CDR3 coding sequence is TGTGCCAGCCTAGCGGATGACAATGAGCAGTTCTTC.

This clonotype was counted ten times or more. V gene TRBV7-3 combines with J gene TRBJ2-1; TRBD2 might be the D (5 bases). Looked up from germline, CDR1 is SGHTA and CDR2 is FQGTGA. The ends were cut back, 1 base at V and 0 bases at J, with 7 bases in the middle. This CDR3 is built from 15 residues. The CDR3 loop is CASSLIGSSYNEQFF. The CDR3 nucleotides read TGTGCCAGCAGCTTAATTGGGAGCTCCTACAATGAGCAGTTCTTC.

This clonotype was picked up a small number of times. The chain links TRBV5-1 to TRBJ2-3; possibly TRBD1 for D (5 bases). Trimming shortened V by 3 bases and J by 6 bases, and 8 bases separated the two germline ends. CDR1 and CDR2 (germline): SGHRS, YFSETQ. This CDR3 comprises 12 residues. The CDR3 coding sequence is TGCGCCAGCAGCTACCAGGGTGATACGCAGTATTTT. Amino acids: CASSYQGDTQYF.